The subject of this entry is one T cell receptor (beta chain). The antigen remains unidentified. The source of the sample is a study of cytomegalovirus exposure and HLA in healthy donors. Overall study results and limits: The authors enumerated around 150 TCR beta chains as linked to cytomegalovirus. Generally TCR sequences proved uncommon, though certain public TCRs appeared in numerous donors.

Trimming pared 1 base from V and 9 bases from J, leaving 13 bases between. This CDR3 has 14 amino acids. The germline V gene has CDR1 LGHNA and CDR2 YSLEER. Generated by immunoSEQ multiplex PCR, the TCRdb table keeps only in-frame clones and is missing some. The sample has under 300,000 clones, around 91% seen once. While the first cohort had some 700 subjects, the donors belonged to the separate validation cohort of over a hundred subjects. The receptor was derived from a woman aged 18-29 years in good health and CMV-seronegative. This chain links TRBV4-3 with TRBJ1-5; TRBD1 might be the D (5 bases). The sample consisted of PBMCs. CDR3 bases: TGCGCCAGCAGCCAAGGAACGACAGAACCGCCCCAGCATTTT. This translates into CASSQGTTEPPQHF.